This T cell receptor (beta chain) was observed in a study of T cells in Graves' hyperthyroidism and ophthalmopathy. In regard to this clonotype: The antigen is unknown.

The study's findings and limits: A median 6.5 months before onset, the model predicted ophthalmopathy.

The CDR3 length is 15 residues. The germline V gene has CDR1 DFQATT and CDR2 SNEGSKA (reference sequence). With 0 bases clipped from V and 2 bases from J, the junction kept 7 bases outside the gene matches. Researchers amplified the TCR beta CDR3 regions from RNA transcripts. The study used the HTBI primer set for a first-round RT-PCR of the TCR CDR3. TCRdb fed the multiplex PCR reads into MiXCR, producing one record per CDR3 protein. The repertoire consists of some 370,000 distinct CDR3 sequences, with approximately 18% occurring once and the leading ten covering roughly 35%. This receptor was identified in a woman aged 30 to 39 with Graves' hyperthyroidism that later progressed to Graves' ophthalmopathy. J is TRBJ2-7 and V is TRBV20-1; TRBD2 matches at 7 bases. Sequenced sample: blood. The CDR3 reads CSARDWVAGTYEQYF. Written as DNA, the CDR3 is TGCAGTGCTAGAGATTGGGTAGCGGGCACCTACGAGCAGTACTTC.